This T cell receptor (beta chain) emerged from a study of cytomegalovirus exposure and HLA in healthy donors. The CDR3 is 13 residues long. Germline V gene sequence: CDR1 MNHEY, CDR2 SVGAGI. V was trimmed by 6 bases and J by 1 base, leaving 9 bases between them. Study-wide results and caveats: It was in a later analysis that TCR association rates were seen to vary by HLA locus, highest for DRB1 and lowest for HLA-C. Previous analysis showed most TCR beta V segments were productive about 87% or about 30% of the time.

A word on this clone: What it binds is not known.

Nominally healthy donors provided the samples, though records likely missed some immune exposures. Both 60 Vbeta primers and 13 Jbeta primers went into the PCR. TCRdb's table, derived via immunoSEQ multiplex PCR, lists solely in-frame clones and lacks some. The table records about 85,000 clones, under 80% of them present only once. What was sequenced was PBMCs. The clonotype was recovered from a boy aged 5 to 17 in good health and CMV-seronegative. The chain carries TRBV6-5 and TRBJ1-1, with TRBD1 as a possible D gene (6 bases). The CDR3 nucleotides read TGTGCCAGCAGCCGAGGGGGGAACACTGAAGCTTTCTTT. Translating gives CASSRGGNTEAFF.